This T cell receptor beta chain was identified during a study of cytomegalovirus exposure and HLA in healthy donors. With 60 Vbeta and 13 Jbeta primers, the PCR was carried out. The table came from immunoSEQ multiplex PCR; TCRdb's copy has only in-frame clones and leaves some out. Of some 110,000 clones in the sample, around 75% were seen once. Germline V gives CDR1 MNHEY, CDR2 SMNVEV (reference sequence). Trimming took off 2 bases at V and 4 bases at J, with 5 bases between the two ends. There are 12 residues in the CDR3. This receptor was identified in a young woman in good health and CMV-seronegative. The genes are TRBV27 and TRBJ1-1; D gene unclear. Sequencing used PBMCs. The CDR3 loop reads CASSLPSTEAFF. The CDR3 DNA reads TGTGCCAGCAGTTTACCTTCCACTGAAGCTTTCTTT.